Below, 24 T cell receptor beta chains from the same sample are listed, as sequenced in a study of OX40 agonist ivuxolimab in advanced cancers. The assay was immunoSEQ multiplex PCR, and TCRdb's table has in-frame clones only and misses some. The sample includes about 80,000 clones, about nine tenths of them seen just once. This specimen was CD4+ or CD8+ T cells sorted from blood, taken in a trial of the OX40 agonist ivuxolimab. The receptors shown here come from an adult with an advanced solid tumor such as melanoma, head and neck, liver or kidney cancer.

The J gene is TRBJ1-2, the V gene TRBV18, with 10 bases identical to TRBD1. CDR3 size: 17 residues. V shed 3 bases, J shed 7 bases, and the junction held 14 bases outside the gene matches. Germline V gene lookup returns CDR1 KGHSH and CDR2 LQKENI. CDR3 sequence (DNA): TGTGCCAGCTCACCTCTTGAAGGGACAGGGGAATTCGGTGGCTACACCTTC. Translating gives CASSPLEGTGEFGGYTF.

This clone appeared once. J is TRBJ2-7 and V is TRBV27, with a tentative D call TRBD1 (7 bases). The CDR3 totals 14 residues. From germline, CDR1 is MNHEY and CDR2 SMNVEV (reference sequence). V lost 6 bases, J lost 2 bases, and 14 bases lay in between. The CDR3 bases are TGTGCCAGCAGGGCTGCGGGGACAGCCTACGAGCAGTACGTC. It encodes CASRAAGTAYEQYV.

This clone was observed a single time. Written as DNA, the CDR3 is TGTGCCATCAGGGATACAGGGGGACCCGAAGCTTTCTTT. The encoded protein is CAIRDTGGPEAFF. V and J are TRBV10-3 and TRBJ1-1; the match to TRBD1 covers 8 bases. In germline, CDR1 is ENHRY, CDR2 SYGVKD. V lost 6 bases and J lost 8; bases outside the gene matches: 8. The CDR3 consists of 13 residues.

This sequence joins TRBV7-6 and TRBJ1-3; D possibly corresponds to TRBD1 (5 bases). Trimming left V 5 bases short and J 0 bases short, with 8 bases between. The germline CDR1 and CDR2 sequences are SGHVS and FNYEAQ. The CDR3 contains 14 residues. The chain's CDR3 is CASSPDNSGNTIYF. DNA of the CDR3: TGTGCCAGCAGCCCGGACAACTCTGGAAACACCATATATTTT. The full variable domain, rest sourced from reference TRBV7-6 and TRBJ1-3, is GAGVSQSPRYKVTKRGQDVALRCDPISGHVSLYWYRQALGQGPEFLTYFNYEAQQDKSGLPNDRFSAERPEGSISTLTIQRTEQRDSAMYRCASSPDNSGNTIYFGEGSWLTVV.

The CDR3 loop reads CASSLTGTGLYQPQHF. The DNA for the CDR3 is TGTGCCAGCAGTTTAACCGGGACAGGACTCTATCAGCCCCAGCATTTT. The V and J genes are TRBV28 and TRBJ1-5; 8 positions agree with TRBD1. CDR1 is MDHEN and CDR2 is SYDVKM in the germline V gene. Trimming at V came to 2 bases and at J to 5 bases, leaving 8 bases not matched to a gene. The CDR3 loop spans 16 amino acids.

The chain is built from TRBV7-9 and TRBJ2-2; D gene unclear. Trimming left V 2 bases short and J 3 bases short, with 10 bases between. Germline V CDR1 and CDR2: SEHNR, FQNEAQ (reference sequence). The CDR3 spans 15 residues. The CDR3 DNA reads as TGTGCCAGCAGCTTAATCCGACAAGACACCGGGGAGCTGTTTTTT. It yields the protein CASSLIRQDTGELFF.

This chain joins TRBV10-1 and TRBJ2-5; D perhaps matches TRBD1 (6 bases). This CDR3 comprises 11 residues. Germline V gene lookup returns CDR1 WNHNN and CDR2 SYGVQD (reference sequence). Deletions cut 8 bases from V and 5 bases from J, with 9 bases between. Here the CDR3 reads CASATGETQYF. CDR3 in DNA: TGCGCCAGCGCAACAGGGGAGACCCAGTACTTC.

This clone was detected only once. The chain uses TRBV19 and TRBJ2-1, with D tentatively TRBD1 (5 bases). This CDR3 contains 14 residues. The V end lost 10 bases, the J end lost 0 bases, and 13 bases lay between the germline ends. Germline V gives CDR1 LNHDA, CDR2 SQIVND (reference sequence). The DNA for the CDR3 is TGTGCCACCGTAGACAGCTTCTCCTACAATGAGCAGTTCTTC. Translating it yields CATVDSFSYNEQFF.

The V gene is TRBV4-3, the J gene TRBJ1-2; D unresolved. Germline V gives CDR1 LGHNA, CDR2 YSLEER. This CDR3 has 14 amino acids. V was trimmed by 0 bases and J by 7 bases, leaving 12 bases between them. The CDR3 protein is CASSQDRPWGGYTF. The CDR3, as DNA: TGCGCCAGCAGCCAAGATCGCCCTTGGGGTGGCTACACCTTC.

The CDR3 here is CASSGQVNTEAFF. The CDR3 nucleotides read TGTGCCAGCAGTGGGCAGGTTAACACTGAAGCTTTCTTT. This chain uses TRBV2 with TRBJ1-1; D unresolved. Germline V gene sequence: CDR1 SNHLY, CDR2 FYNNEI. The CDR3 contains 13 residues. Trimming left V 4 bases short and J 2 bases short, with 8 bases between.

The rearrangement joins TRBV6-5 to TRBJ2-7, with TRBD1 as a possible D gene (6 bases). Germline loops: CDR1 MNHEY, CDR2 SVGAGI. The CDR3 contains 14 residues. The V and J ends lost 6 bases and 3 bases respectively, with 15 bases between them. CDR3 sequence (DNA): TGTGCCAGCAGACCCCCGGGACACGACTACGAGCAGTACTTC. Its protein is CASRPPGHDYEQYF.

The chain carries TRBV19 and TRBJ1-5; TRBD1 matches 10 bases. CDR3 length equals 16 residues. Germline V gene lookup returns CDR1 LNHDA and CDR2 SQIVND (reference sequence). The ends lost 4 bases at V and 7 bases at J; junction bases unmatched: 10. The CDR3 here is CASSTNRDRGKQPQHF. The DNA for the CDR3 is TGTGCCAGTAGTACCAACCGGGACAGGGGAAAACAGCCCCAGCATTTT.

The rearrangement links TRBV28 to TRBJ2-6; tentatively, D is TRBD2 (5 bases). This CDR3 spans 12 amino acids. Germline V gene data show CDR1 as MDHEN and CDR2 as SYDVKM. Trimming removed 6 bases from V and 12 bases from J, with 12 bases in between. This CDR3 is CASSSTLAVLTF. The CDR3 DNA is TGTGCCAGCAGCTCTACTCTAGCCGTCCTGACTTTC.

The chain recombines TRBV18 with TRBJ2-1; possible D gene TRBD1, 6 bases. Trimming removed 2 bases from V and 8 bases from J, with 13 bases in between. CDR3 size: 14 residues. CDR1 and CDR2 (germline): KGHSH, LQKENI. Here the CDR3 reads CASSPSSRGDEQFF. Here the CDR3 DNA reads TGTGCCAGCTCACCATCTAGCAGGGGCGATGAGCAGTTCTTC.

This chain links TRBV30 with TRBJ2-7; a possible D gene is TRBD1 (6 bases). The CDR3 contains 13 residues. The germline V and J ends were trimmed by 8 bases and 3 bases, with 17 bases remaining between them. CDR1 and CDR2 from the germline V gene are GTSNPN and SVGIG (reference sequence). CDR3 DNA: TGTGCCGGAGCACAGGGTCCGCGCTACGAGCAGTACTTC. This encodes CAGAQGPRYEQYF.

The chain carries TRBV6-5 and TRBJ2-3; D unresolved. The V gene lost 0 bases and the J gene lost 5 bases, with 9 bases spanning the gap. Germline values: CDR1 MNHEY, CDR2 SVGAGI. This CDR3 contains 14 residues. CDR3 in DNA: TGTGCCAGCAGTTACTCGAGTAGCTTAGATACGCAGTATTTT. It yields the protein CASSYSSSLDTQYF.

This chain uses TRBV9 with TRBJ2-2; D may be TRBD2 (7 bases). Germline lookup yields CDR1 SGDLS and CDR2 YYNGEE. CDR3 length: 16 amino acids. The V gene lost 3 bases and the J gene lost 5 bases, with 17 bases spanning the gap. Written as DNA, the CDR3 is TGTGCCAGCAGCGCGGACGGGGGGCGAAGTACCGGGGAGCTGTTTTTT. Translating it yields CASSADGGRSTGELFF.

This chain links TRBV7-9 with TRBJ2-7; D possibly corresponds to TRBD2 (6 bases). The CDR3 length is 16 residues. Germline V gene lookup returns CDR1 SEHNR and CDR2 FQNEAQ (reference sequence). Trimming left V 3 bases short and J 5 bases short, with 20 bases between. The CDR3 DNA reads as TGTGCCAGCAGCTTCAAGGACTATAGGACAAGGGACGAGCAGTACGTC. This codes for CASSFKDYRTRDEQYV.

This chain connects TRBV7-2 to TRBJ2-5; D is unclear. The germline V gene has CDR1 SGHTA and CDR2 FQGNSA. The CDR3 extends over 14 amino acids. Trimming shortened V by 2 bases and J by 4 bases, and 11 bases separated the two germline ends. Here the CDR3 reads CASSLSQAIETQYF. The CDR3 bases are TGTGCCAGCAGCTTAAGCCAGGCTATAGAGACCCAGTACTTC.

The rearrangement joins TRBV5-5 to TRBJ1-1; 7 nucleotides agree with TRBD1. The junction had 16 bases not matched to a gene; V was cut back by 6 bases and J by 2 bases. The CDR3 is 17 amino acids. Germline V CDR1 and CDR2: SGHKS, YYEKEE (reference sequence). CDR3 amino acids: CASTKQGLEVPNTEAFF. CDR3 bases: TGTGCCAGCACCAAACAGGGGCTTGAGGTCCCAAACACTGAAGCTTTCTTT.

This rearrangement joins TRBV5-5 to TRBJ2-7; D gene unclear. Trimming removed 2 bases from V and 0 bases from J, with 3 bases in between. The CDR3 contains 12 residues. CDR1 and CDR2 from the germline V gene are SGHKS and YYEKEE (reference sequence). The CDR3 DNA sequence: TGTGCCAGCAGCTTATCCTCCTACGAGCAGTACTTC. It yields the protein CASSLSSYEQYF. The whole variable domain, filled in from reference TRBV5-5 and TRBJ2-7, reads DAGVTQSPTHLIKTRGQQVTLRCSPISGHKSVSWYQQVLGQGPQFIFQYYEKEERGRGNFPDRFSARQFPNYSSELNVNALLLGDSALYLCASSLSSYEQYFGPGTRLTVT.

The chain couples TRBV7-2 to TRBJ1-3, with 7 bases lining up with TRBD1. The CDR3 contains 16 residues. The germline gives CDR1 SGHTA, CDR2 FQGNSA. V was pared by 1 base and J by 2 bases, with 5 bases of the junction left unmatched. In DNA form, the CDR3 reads TGTGCCAGCAGCTTAGATTCGACAGGGCCTGGAAACACCATATATTTT. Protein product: CASSLDSTGPGNTIYF. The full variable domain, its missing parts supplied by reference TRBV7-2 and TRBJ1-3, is GAGVSQSPSNKVTEKGKDVELRCDPISGHTALYWYRQSLGQGLEFLIYFQGNSAPDKSGLPSDRFSAERTGGSVSTLTIQRTQQEDSAVYLCASSLDSTGPGNTIYFGEGSWLTVV.

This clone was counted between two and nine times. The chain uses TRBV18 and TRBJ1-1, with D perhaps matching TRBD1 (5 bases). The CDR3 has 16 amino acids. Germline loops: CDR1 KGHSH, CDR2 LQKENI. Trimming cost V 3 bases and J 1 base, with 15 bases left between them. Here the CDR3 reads CASSPAGGAENTEAFF. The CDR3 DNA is TGTGCCAGCTCACCGGCGGGAGGGGCAGAGAACACTGAAGCTTTCTTT.

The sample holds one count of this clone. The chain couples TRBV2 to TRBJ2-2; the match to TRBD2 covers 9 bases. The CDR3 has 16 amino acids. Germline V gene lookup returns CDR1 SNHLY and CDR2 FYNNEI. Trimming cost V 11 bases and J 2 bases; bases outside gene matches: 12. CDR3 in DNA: TGTGCCTCAAGGTTGCGGGGGGGTACCAACACCGGGGAGCTGTTTTTT. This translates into CASRLRGGTNTGELFF.